The subject of this entry is one T cell receptor (beta chain). Its antigen is not identified. The method was immunoSEQ multiplex PCR; TCRdb's version includes in-frame clones alone and lacks a portion of them. The table lists under 130,000 clones, roughly 87% of them singletons. The data were obtained in a study of T cell responses to AZD1222 COVID-19 vaccine. The wider study: Second doses were pooled across both intervals (about 4 or about 12 weeks).

Study outcomes and limitations: Distributed over spike, vaccine-associated CD4 TCRs predominated at 160-218 and 743-854. At baseline, just five to seven AZD1222 recipients tested seropositive. There were mostly white British donors and more females than males, and clonal diversity was possibly underestimated.

Sequenced here: peripheral blood, sampled on day 0 of AZD1222 vaccination. The source of this sequence is an adult in good health.

The CDR3 loop reads CASSLTEQETQYF. In DNA, the CDR3 is TGTGCCAGCAGTCTGACAGAACAAGAGACCCAGTACTTC. The V call is TRBV12-3 or TRBV12-4, the J call TRBJ2-5; the D gene is possibly TRBD1 (5 bases). V was shortened by 5 bases and J by 2 bases, with 9 bases between the two germline ends. The CDR3 loop spans 13 amino acids.